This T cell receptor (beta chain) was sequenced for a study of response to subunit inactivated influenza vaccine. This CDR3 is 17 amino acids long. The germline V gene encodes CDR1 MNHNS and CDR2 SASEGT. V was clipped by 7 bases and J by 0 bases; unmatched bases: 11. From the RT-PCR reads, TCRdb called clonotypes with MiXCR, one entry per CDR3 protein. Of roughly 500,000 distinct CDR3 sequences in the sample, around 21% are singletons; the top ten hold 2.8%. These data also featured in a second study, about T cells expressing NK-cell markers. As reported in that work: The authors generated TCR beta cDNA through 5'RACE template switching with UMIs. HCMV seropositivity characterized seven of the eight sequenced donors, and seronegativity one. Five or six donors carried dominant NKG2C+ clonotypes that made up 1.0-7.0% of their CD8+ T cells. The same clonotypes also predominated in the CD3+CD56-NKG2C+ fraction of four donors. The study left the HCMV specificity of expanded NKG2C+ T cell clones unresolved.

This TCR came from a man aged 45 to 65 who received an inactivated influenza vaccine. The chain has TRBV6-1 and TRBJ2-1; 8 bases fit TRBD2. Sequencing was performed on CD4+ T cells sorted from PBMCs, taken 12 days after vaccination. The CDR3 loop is CASINSVLAGSYNEQFF. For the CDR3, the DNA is TGTGCCAGCATAAACAGCGTGCTAGCGGGCTCCTACAATGAGCAGTTCTTC.